The clone carrying this T cell receptor beta chain showed up just a few times. Antigen: not known. The sample belongs to a study of cytomegalovirus exposure and HLA in healthy donors. General study results and limits: Sequencing depth across donors, presence/absence analyses assumed, was roughly uniform. Altogether, about 160 TCR beta chains were recorded as cytomegalovirus-associated.

Looked up from germline, CDR1 is MDHEN and CDR2 is SYDVKM. The CDR3 has 14 residues. V was trimmed by 2 bases and J by 11 bases, leaving 19 bases between them. Primers for the PCR totalled 60 Vbeta and 13 Jbeta. Assay used: immunoSEQ multiplex PCR; TCRdb lists only in-frame clones, some missing. The sample records about 110,000 clones, 82% being singletons. The TCR was taken from a man aged 30-40 years in good health and CMV-seropositive. The material sequenced was PBMCs. V gene TRBV28 combines with J gene TRBJ2-7; a possible D gene is TRBD2 (6 bases). The CDR3 DNA reads as TGTGCCAGCAGTTTAGGAGGGTACCTACGTAGGAAGTACTTC. Translated, it gives CASSLGGYLRRKYF.